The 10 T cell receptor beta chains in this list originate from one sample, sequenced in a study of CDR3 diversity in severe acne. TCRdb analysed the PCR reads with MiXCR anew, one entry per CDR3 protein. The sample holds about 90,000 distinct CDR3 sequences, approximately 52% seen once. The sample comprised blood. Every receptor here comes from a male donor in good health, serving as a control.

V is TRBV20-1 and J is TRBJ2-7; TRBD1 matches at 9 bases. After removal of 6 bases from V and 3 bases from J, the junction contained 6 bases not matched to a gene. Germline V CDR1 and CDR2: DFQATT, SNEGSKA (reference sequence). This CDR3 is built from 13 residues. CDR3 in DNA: TGCAGTGCAAGACAGGGGGGACTCTACGAGCAGTACTTC. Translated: CSARQGGLYEQYF.

For the CDR3, the DNA is TGTGCCAGCAGTGAAAGCGGGCGGGCCCAGTACTTC. Amino acids: CASSESGRAQYF. This rearrangement joins TRBV6-1 to TRBJ2-5; a possible D gene is TRBD2 (6 bases). Trimming took off 2 bases at V and 9 bases at J, with 10 bases between the two ends. The germline V gene encodes CDR1 MNHNS and CDR2 SASEGT. The CDR3 loop spans 12 amino acids.

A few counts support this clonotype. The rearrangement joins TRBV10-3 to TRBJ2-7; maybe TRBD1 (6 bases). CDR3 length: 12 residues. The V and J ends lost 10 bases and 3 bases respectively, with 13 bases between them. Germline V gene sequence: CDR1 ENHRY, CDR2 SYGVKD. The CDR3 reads CATGQTFYEQYF. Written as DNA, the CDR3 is TGTGCCACTGGACAGACCTTCTACGAGCAGTACTTC.

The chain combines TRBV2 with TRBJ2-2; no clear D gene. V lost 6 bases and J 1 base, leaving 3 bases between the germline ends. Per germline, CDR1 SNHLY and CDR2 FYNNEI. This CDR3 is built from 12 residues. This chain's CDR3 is CASRRNTGELFF. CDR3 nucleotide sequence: TGTGCCAGCAGGCGGAACACCGGGGAGCTGTTTTTT. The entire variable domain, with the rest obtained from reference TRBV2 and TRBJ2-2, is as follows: EPEVTQTPSHQVTQMGQEVILRCVPISNHLYFYWYRQILGQKVEFLVSFYNNEISEKSEIFDDQFSVERPDGSNFTLKIRSTKLEDSAMYFCASRRNTGELFFGEGSRLTVL.

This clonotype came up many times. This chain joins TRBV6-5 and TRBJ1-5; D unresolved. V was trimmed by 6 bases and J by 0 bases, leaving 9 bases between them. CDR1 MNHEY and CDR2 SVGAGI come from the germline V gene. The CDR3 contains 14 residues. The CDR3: CASRKEYSNQPQHF. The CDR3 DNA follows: TGTGCCAGCAGGAAGGAATATAGCAATCAGCCCCAGCATTTT.

CDR3: CASSLTPLGEAFF. In DNA, the CDR3 is TGTGCCAGCAGCTTGACCCCCCTCGGTGAAGCTTTCTTT. The chain employs TRBV7-3 and TRBJ1-1; no clear D. The CDR3 runs 13 residues. Trimming pared 3 bases from V and 7 bases from J, leaving 12 bases between. Germline CDR1 is SGHTA and CDR2 is FQGTGA.

CDR3 sequence (DNA): TGTGCCAGCAGTTACTCGAAGCTAGCGGCTGGGGATACGCAGTATTTT. Amino acid sequence: CASSYSKLAAGDTQYF. The chain joins TRBV6-5 to TRBJ2-3; 7 nucleotides agree with TRBD2. Germline-derived CDR1 and CDR2 are MNHEY and SVGAGI. The V and J ends lost 0 bases and 6 bases, in that order; junction bases with no gene match: 9. The CDR3 is 16 residues long.

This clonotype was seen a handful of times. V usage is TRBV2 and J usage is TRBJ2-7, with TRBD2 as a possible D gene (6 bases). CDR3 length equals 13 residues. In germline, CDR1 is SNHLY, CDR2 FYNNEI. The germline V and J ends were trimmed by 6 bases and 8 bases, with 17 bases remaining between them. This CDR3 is CASRERAPGKQYF. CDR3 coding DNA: TGTGCCAGCAGAGAGCGGGCGCCAGGAAAGCAGTACTTC. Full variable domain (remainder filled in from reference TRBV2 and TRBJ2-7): EPEVTQTPSHQVTQMGQEVILRCVPISNHLYFYWYRQILGQKVEFLVSFYNNEISEKSEIFDDQFSVERPDGSNFTLKIRSTKLEDSAMYFCASRERAPGKQYFGPGTRLTVT.

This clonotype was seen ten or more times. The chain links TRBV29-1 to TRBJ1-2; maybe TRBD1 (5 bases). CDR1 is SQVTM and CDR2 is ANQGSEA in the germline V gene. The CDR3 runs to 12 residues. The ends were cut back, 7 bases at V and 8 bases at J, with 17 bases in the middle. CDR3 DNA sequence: TGCAGCGCCGGGACGGAGGGTGGGGGCTACACCTTC. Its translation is CSAGTEGGGYTF.

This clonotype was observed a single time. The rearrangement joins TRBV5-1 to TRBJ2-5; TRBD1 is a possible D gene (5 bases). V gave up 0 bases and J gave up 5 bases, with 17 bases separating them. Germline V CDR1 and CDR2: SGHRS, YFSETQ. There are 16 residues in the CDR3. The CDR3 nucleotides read TGCGCCAGCAGCTTGGGAGTAAGAGATGGGGCGGAGACCCAGTACTTC. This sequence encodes CASSLGVRDGAETQYF.